The 32 T cell receptor beta chains below were found in one sample sequenced in a study of T cells in Graves' hyperthyroidism and ophthalmopathy. It was RNA transcripts that yielded the amplified TCR beta CDR3 regions. First-round RT-PCR of the TCR CDR3 relied on the HTBI primer set. A single record per CDR3 protein comes from TCRdb applying MiXCR to the multiplex PCR reads. The sample includes approximately 640,000 distinct CDR3 sequences, 15% to 20% of them seen just once. The sample consisted of blood. These receptors all come from a woman aged 25 to 39 with Graves' hyperthyroidism.

Only a few counts were recorded for this clonotype. This chain links TRBV12-3 or TRBV12-4 with TRBJ2-2; 8 bases are shared with TRBD2. CDR3 length: 17 residues. V was clipped by 2 bases and J by 2 bases; unmatched bases: 7. The CDR3 coding sequence is TGTGCCAGCAGTTTATTTCGAGCGGGAGCCAACACCGGGGAGCTGTTTTTT. As protein: CASSLFRAGANTGELFF.

This clonotype came up a few times. The CDR3 DNA reads as TGTGCCAGCAGTGGACTCCTCACCGGGGAGCTGTTTTTT. It codes for CASSGLLTGELFF. This chain uses TRBV25-1 with TRBJ2-2; D gene uncertain. The CDR3 is 13 amino acids. V lost 4 bases, J lost 4 bases, and 7 bases lay in between. Germline assignment: CDR1 MGHDK and CDR2 SYGVNS.

The chain couples TRBV4-2 to TRBJ1-1; D is perhaps TRBD1 (5 bases). V lost 0 bases to trimming and J lost 1 base, with 24 bases between them. CDR3 length equals 20 residues. Germline lookup yields CDR1 LGHNA and CDR2 YNFKEQ. The CDR3: CASSQDYWAGRGGRNTEAFF. As DNA, the CDR3 is TGTGCCAGCAGCCAAGATTATTGGGCAGGGCGCGGTGGACGGAACACTGAAGCTTTCTTT.

The rearrangement uses TRBV29-1 and TRBJ1-2; D not certain. Looked up from germline, CDR1 is SQVTM and CDR2 is ANQGSEA. CDR3 size: 12 residues. Trimming removed 5 bases from V and 0 bases from J, with 7 bases in between. The chain's CDR3 is CSVLTTNYGYTF. The DNA for the CDR3 is TGCAGCGTTTTGACCACTAACTATGGCTACACCTTC. Full variable domain (outside the CDR3, taken from reference TRBV29-1 and TRBJ1-2): SAVISQKPSRDICQRGTSLTIQCQVDSQVTMMFWYRQQPGQSLTLIATANQGSEATYESGFVIDKFPISRPNLTFSTLTVSNMSPEDSSIYLCSVLTTNYGYTFGSGTRLTVV.

There are many counts of this clonotype. This rearrangement joins TRBV25-1 to TRBJ2-3; D is possibly TRBD1 (6 bases). The CDR3 is 12 residues long. V lost 4 bases and J lost 5, with 7 bases in between. Germline V gives CDR1 MGHDK, CDR2 SYGVNS. CDR3 in amino acids: CASSAGEDTQYF. The CDR3 region has the DNA TGTGCCAGCAGTGCAGGGGAAGATACGCAGTATTTT.

The chain recombines TRBV20-1 with TRBJ2-1; TRBD2 aligns across 8 bases. Germline-derived CDR1 and CDR2 are DFQATT and SNEGSKA (reference sequence). J was trimmed by 6 bases and V by 3 bases; bases with no gene match: 4. The CDR3 length is 13 residues. For the CDR3, the DNA is TGCAGTGCTAGTAGCGGGATTCGCAATGAGCAGTTCTTC. As protein: CSASSGIRNEQFF.

This clonotype was counted a few times. A junction end diverges from the germline sequence, so it may reflect a read error. The chain combines TRBV15 with TRBJ2-3; the D gene is possibly TRBD1 (6 bases). The length of the CDR3 is 15 residues. Looked up from germline, CDR1 is LNHNV and CDR2 is YYDKDF (reference sequence). Here the CDR3 reads CATGRGGADTDTQYF. As DNA, the CDR3 is TGTGCCACCGGCAGAGGGGGAGCGGACACAGATACGCAGTATTTT.

This clonotype was seen a few times. The chain uses TRBV10-3 and TRBJ1-4; the D gene is possibly TRBD1 (6 bases). V was pared by 2 bases and J by 7 bases, with 8 bases between. Germline loops: CDR1 ENHRY, CDR2 SYGVKD. This CDR3 has 13 residues. The CDR3 reads CAISEAGVEKLFF. DNA of the CDR3: TGTGCCATCAGTGAGGCAGGGGTTGAAAAACTGTTTTTT.

In its sample, this clonotype was seen once. V gene TRBV27 combines with J gene TRBJ1-5; 11 bases align to TRBD1. The germline CDR1 and CDR2 sequences are MNHEY and SMNVEV (reference sequence). CDR3 length: 16 residues. The junction had 5 bases not matched to a gene; V was cut back by 2 bases and J by 5 bases. CDR3 region: CASSLSGTGGDQPQHF. CDR3 DNA sequence: TGTGCCAGCAGTTTAAGCGGGACAGGGGGGGATCAGCCCCAGCATTTT.

This clonotype was observed many times. This sequence joins TRBV11-2 and TRBJ2-3, with 12 bases aligning to TRBD2. Germline-derived CDR1 and CDR2 are SGHAT and FQNNGV. The CDR3 has 16 residues. Germline trimming cut 5 bases from V and 7 bases from J; bases unmatched to any gene: 10. CDR3 bases: TGTGCCAGCAGCGCCTCGCTAGCGGGAGGGCCTCATACGCAGTATTTT. Its protein product is CASSASLAGGPHTQYF.

This clonotype was seen many times. The rearrangement links TRBV13 to TRBJ2-1; no definite D call. In germline, CDR1 is PRHDT, CDR2 FYEKMQ (reference sequence). V was trimmed by 7 bases and J by 9 bases, leaving 10 bases between them. The CDR3 has 11 amino acids. This CDR3 reads CASTRWGEQFF. The CDR3 nucleotides read TGTGCCAGCACCCGGTGGGGTGAGCAGTTCTTC.

Ten or more counts support this clonotype. J is TRBJ2-1 and V is TRBV27; 7 bases align to TRBD1. The germline CDR1 and CDR2 sequences are MNHEY and SMNVEV (reference sequence). The V and J ends lost 5 bases and 4 bases, in that order; junction bases with no gene match: 11. This CDR3 region has 16 residues. This chain's CDR3 is CASSQGTDSRYNEQFF. The CDR3 bases are TGTGCCAGCAGTCAGGGGACAGATAGCCGTTACAATGAGCAGTTCTTC.

This clonotype was seen repeatedly, ten times or more. This sequence joins TRBV18 and TRBJ1-1; D uncertain. The CDR3 has 13 amino acids. Germline CDR1 and CDR2: KGHSH and LQKENI. V was clipped by 4 bases and J by 6 bases, with 12 bases between them. CDR3 in DNA: TGTGCCAGCTCACGAATCGAAAACTCTGAAGCTTTCTTT. Protein sequence: CASSRIENSEAFF.

The V gene is TRBV19, the J gene TRBJ2-1; TRBD1 aligns across 8 bases. The V gene's germline CDR1 is LNHDA and CDR2 SQIVND (reference sequence). Germline trimming cut 3 bases from V and 10 bases from J; bases unmatched to any gene: 5. The CDR3 has 13 residues. CDR3: CASSITGGGEQFF. In DNA, the CDR3 is TGTGCCAGTAGTATTACAGGGGGTGGAGAGCAGTTCTTC.

The rearrangement joins TRBV7-2 to TRBJ2-1; TRBD2 might be the D (5 bases). Germline loops: CDR1 SGHTA, CDR2 FQGNSA. The CDR3 contains 13 residues. V dropped 5 bases and J dropped 7 bases, with 12 bases sitting between them. The CDR3 nucleotides are TGTGCCAGCAGCCCCGTAGCGAGGAATGAGCAGTTCTTC. Translated, it gives CASSPVARNEQFF.

This clonotype was seen repeatedly, ten times or more. The V gene is TRBV6-1, the J gene TRBJ1-1; perhaps TRBD1 as D (6 bases). V was clipped by 6 bases and J by 2 bases, with 13 bases between them. CDR3 size: 14 residues. Germline values: CDR1 MNHNS, CDR2 SASEGT. The CDR3 reads CASRPPDRNTEAFF. CDR3 coding DNA: TGTGCCAGCAGGCCCCCGGACAGAAACACTGAAGCTTTCTTT.

This clonotype showed up just once. It may be a read error: a sequence one base away is much more abundant. CDR3 sequence: CPSSPLRGSSDTQYF. The CDR3, as DNA: TGTCCCAGCAGTCCTTTGCGCGGGAGTTCGGATACGCAGTATTTT. The chain links TRBV27 to TRBJ2-3; TRBD2 aligns across 7 bases. The CDR3 length is 15 residues. Germline CDR1 reads MNHEY; CDR2 reads SMNVEV (reference sequence).

The V gene is TRBV7-9, the J gene TRBJ2-1; 9 bases agree with TRBD1. Germline CDR1 reads SEHNR; CDR2 reads FQNEAQ (reference sequence). There are 15 residues in the CDR3. J lost 7 bases, V lost 7 bases, and 11 bases had no gene match. CDR3 coding DNA: TGTGCCAGCATCGGATGGACAGGGGTTATGAATGAGCAGTTCTTC. It codes for CASIGWTGVMNEQFF.

This clonotype was observed many times. This sequence joins TRBV5-1 and TRBJ1-2, with TRBD1 as a possible D gene (5 bases). The V and J ends lost 0 bases and 2 bases respectively, with 8 bases between them. Per the germline V gene, CDR1 is SGHRS and CDR2 is YFSETQ. The CDR3 extends over 14 amino acids. The CDR3 nucleotides are TGCGCCAGCAGCTTGGTAACAGGCAACTATGGCTACACCTTC. This gives the protein CASSLVTGNYGYTF.

The chain's CDR3 is CSARTAGGGIGTQYF. The DNA of the CDR3 is TGCAGTGCTAGGACCGCGGGAGGAGGCATAGGAACGCAGTATTTT. The genes are TRBV20-1 and TRBJ2-3; 8 bases are a match to TRBD2. The CDR3 runs 15 residues. Per the germline V gene, CDR1 is DFQATT and CDR2 is SNEGSKA (reference sequence). V trimming: 3 bases; J trimming: 9 bases; junction bases outside the gene matches: 14.

This clonotype was seen a single time. The CDR3 loop reads CASSLPYVGGSYEQYF. The CDR3 bases are TGTGCCAGCAGCCTCCCGTACGTCGGGGGATCCTACGAGCAGTACTTC. V usage is TRBV14 and J usage is TRBJ2-7, with D tentatively TRBD2 (6 bases). V was clipped by 4 bases and J by 1 base, with 17 bases between them. The CDR3 runs to 16 residues. Per germline, CDR1 SGHDN and CDR2 FVKESK. Filled out from reference TRBV14 and TRBJ2-7, the complete variable domain reads EAGVTQFPSHSVIEKGQTVTLRCDPISGHDNLYWYRRVMGKEIKFLLHFVKESKQDESGMPNNRFLAERTGGTYSTLKVQPAELEDSGVYFCASSLPYVGGSYEQYFGPGTRLTVT.

This clonotype was picked up many times. The chain carries TRBV9 and TRBJ2-7; D remains unclear. Deletions cut 7 bases from V and 2 bases from J, with 10 bases between. CDR3 length: 12 amino acids. From germline, CDR1 is SGDLS and CDR2 YYNGEE. The CDR3: CASRMRTYEQYF. CDR3 bases: TGTGCCAGCCGGATGAGGACCTACGAGCAGTACTTC.

This clonotype was counted only a few times. The chain carries TRBV5-8 and TRBJ2-7, with D unresolved. The CDR3 runs 16 residues. Trimming removed 5 bases from V and 0 bases from J, with 18 bases in between. In germline, CDR1 is SGHTS, CDR2 YDEGEE. DNA for the CDR3: TGTGCCAGCAGTCTCCCACAGACTCTTAGCTCCTACGAGCAGTACTTC. Translated, it gives CASSLPQTLSSYEQYF.

This clonotype was recorded many times. The V and J genes are TRBV2 and TRBJ1-1, with D possibly being TRBD1 (5 bases). V was cut by 5 bases and J by 1 base, with 11 bases left in between. From germline, CDR1 is SNHLY and CDR2 FYNNEI. The CDR3 is 14 residues long. The chain's CDR3 is CASSFQGENTEAFF. The CDR3 nucleotides read TGTGCCAGCAGTTTTCAGGGAGAGAACACTGAAGCTTTCTTT.

The chain is built from TRBV27 and TRBJ2-2; the D gene is possibly TRBD1 (6 bases). The CDR3 consists of 16 residues. Germline CDR1 is MNHEY and CDR2 is SMNVEV (reference sequence). Trimming cost V 7 bases and J 1 base, with 16 bases left between them. In DNA, the CDR3 is TGTGCCAGCACGCGAGGGGGTCTTAGGAACACCGGGGAGCTGTTTTTT. Translating gives CASTRGGLRNTGELFF.

This clonotype was seen a handful of times. The chain carries TRBV20-1 and TRBJ2-3; D possibly corresponds to TRBD2 (5 bases). Germline assignment: CDR1 DFQATT and CDR2 SNEGSKA (reference sequence). The ends were cut back, 6 bases at V and 8 bases at J, with 12 bases in the middle. CDR3 length equals 11 residues. CDR3 in amino acids: CSATDRGTQYF. The CDR3 DNA is TGCAGTGCCACGGACCGGGGTACGCAGTATTTT.

This clonotype has a count of ten or more. V gene TRBV30 combines with J gene TRBJ2-1, with D perhaps TRBD2 (5 bases). The CDR3 totals 11 residues. The germline V gene has CDR1 GTSNPN and CDR2 SVGIG (reference sequence). Deletions cut 2 bases from V and 10 bases from J, with 9 bases between. The CDR3 here is CAWSKTIEQFF. CDR3 sequence (DNA): TGTGCCTGGAGTAAGACTATAGAGCAGTTCTTC.

This clonotype was counted ten times or more. The chain's CDR3 is CASRKLEHTGELFF. The CDR3, as DNA: TGTGCCAGCAGAAAACTAGAACACACCGGGGAGCTGTTTTTT. V usage is TRBV6-4 and J usage is TRBJ2-2; TRBD2 is a possible D gene (5 bases). Trimming left V 6 bases short and J 3 bases short, with 11 bases between. CDR1 MRHNA and CDR2 SNTAGT come from the germline V gene. This CDR3 is 14 amino acids long.

J is TRBJ1-1 and V is TRBV11-2, with a weak D call TRBD1 (5 bases). The CDR3 runs 13 residues. Trimming shortened V by 6 bases and J by 7 bases, and 15 bases separated the two germline ends. Germline V lookup: CDR1 SGHAT, CDR2 FQNNGV. The CDR3: CASSEVRESEAFF. CDR3 nucleotides: TGTGCCAGCAGTGAAGTCAGGGAAAGTGAAGCTTTCTTT.

This clonotype was seen more than once but under ten times. This chain connects TRBV9 to TRBJ1-2; D unclear. CDR3 length: 15 residues. V lost 0 bases to trimming and J lost 8 bases, with 17 bases between them. Germline assignment: CDR1 SGDLS and CDR2 YYNGEE. This CDR3 reads CASSVGLTLSSGYTF. The CDR3 bases are TGTGCCAGCAGCGTAGGTTTAACCCTAAGTTCGGGCTACACCTTC.

This clonotype was recorded many times. V is TRBV7-8 and J is TRBJ2-5; D unresolved. This CDR3 contains 13 residues. V was pared by 2 bases and J by 5 bases, with 9 bases between. In germline, CDR1 is SGHVS, CDR2 FQNEAQ. CDR3 region: CASSLKIAETQYF. In DNA, the CDR3 is TGTGCCAGCAGCTTAAAAATTGCGGAGACCCAGTACTTC.

This clonotype was detected many times. This chain connects TRBV30 to TRBJ2-1, with 11 nucleotides matching TRBD2. The trim removed 0 bases at V and 4 bases at J, leaving 11 bases unmatched. Germline V gene data show CDR1 as GTSNPN and CDR2 as SVGIG (reference sequence). The CDR3 consists of 18 residues. CDR3 sequence reads: CAWSVHGASGRPYNEQFF. CDR3 sequence (DNA): TGTGCCTGGAGTGTTCATGGGGCTAGCGGGAGGCCGTACAATGAGCAGTTCTTC.